The entry below gives a single T cell receptor (beta chain) sequence along with its context. Its target is not known. With 0 bases removed from V and 1 base from J, the gap between germline ends came to 7 bases. The length of the CDR3 is 16 residues. Germline V gives CDR1 LGHNA, CDR2 YNFKEQ. Sequencing used immunoSEQ multiplex PCR; TCRdb keeps in-frame clones, though not all of them. The repertoire holds some 110,000 clones, with just over 85% as singletons. These data are taken from a study of T cell responses to AZD1222 COVID-19 vaccine. Notes on the study in general: Sampling captured repertoires only after the peak T cell response.

This receptor was taken from an adult who received the AZD1222 COVID-19 vaccine. The sample consisted of peripheral blood, taken 28 days after the second AZD1222 dose. The V call is TRBV4-2, the J call TRBJ2-6, with a weak D call TRBD1 (6 bases). In DNA, the CDR3 is TGTGCCAGCAGCCAAGAGAGGGGGTCTGGGGCCAACGTCCTGACTTTC. This encodes CASSQERGSGANVLTF.